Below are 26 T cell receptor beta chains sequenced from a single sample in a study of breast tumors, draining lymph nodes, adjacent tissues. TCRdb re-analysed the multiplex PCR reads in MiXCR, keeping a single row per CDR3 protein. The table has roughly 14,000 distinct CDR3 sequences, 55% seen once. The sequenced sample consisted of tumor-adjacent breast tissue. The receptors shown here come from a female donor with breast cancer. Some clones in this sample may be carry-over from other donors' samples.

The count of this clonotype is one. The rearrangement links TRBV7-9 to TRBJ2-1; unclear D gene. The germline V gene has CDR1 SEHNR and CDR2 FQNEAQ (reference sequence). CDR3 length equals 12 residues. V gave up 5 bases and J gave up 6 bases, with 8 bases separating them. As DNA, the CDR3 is TGTGCCAGCAGCCTTGTCACCAATGAGCAGTTCTTC. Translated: CASSLVTNEQFF.

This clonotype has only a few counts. The CDR3 sequence is CSVQGDANYGYTF. As DNA, the CDR3 is TGCAGCGTTCAAGGGGATGCAAACTATGGCTACACCTTC. The chain uses TRBV29-1 and TRBJ1-2; tentatively, D is TRBD1 (5 bases). Germline CDR1 SQVTM, CDR2 ANQGSEA. CDR3 length equals 13 residues. V lost 5 bases to trimming and J lost 2 bases, with 12 bases between them.

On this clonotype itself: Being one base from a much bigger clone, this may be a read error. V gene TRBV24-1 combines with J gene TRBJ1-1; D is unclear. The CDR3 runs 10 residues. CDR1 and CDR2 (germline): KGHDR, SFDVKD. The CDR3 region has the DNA TGTGCCGCCAGTGGACCCCGGGCTTTCTTT. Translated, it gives CAASGPRAFF.

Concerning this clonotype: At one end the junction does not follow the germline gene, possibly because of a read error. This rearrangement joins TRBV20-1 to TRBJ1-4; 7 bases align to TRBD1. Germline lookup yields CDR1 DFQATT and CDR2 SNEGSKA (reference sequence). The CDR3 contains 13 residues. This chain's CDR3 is CSARMTGHEKLFF. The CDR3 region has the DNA TGCAGTGCTAGGATGACAGGGCATGAAAAGCTGTTTTTT.

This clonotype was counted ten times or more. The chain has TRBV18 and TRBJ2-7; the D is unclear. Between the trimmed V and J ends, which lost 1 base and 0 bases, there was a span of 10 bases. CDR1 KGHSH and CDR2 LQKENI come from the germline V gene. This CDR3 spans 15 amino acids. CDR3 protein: CASSPLPHPSYEQYF. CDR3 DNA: TGTGCCAGCTCACCACTTCCACACCCCTCCTACGAGCAGTACTTC.

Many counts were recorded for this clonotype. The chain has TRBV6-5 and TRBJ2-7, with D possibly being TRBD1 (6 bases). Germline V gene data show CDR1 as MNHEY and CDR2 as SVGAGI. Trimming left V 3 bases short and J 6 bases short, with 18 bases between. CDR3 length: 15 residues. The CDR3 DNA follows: TGTGCCAGCAGTTATTCCGGGACACCGCTACGCGAGCAGTACTTC. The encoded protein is CASSYSGTPLREQYF.

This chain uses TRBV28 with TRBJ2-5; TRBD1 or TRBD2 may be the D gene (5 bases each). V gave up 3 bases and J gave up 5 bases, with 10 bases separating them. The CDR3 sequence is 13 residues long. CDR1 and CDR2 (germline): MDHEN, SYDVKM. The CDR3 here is CASSFGARETQYF. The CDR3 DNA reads TGTGCCAGCAGTTTCGGGGCACGGGAGACCCAGTACTTC. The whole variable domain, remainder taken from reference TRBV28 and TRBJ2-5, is DVKVTQSSRYLVKRTGEKVFLECVQDMDHENMFWYRQDPGLGLRLIYFSYDVKMKEKGDIPEGYSVSREKKERFSLILESASTNQTSMYLCASSFGARETQYFGPGTRLLVL.

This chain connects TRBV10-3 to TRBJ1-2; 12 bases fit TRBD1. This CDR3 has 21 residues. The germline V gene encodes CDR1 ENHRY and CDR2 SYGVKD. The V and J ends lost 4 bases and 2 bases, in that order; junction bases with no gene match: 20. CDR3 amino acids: CAISGQIPLPGQGAQNYGYTF. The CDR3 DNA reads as TGTGCCATCAGTGGCCAAATACCTTTACCGGGACAGGGGGCGCAAAACTATGGCTACACCTTC.

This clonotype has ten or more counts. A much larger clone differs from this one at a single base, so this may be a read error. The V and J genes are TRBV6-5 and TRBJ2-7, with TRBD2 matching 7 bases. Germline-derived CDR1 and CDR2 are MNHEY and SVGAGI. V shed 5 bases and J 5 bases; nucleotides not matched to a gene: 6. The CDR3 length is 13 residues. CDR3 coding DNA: TGTGCCAGCAGTCACAGCGGGAATGACGAGCAGTACTTC. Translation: CASSHSGNDEQYF.

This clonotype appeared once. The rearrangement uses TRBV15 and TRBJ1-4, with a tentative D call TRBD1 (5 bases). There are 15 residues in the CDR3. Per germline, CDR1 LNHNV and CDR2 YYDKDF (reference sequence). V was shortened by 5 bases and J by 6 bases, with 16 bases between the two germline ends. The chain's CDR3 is CATSGMWQGDEKLFF. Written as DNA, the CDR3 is TGTGCCACCAGCGGGATGTGGCAGGGTGATGAAAAACTGTTTTTT.

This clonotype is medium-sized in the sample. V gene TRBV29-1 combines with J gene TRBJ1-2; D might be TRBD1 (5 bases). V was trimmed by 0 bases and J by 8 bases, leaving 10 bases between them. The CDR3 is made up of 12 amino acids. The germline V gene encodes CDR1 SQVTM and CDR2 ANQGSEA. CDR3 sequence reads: CSVEDVGDGYTF. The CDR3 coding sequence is TGCAGCGTTGAAGATGTAGGGGACGGCTACACCTTC.

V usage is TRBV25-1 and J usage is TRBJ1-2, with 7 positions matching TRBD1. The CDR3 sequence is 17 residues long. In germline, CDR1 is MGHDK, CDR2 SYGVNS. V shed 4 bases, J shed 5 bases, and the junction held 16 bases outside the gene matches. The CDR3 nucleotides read TGTGCCAGCAGTGTGCAGGGGGGGGGCCGCCCTGGGTATGGCTACACCTTC. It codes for CASSVQGGGRPGYGYTF.

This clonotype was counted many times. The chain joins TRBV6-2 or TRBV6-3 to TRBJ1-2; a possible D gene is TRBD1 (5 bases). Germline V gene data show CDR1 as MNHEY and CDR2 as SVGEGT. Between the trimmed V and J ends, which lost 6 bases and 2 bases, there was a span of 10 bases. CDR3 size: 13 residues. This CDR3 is CASRYGGNYGYTF. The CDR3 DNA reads TGTGCCAGCAGGTACGGGGGAAACTATGGCTACACCTTC.

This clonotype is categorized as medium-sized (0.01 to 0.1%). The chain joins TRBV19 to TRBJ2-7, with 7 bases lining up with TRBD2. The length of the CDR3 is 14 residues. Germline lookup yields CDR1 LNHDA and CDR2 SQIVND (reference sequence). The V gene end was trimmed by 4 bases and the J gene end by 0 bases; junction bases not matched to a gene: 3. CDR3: CASSTSGSSYEQYF. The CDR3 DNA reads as TGTGCCAGTAGTACTAGCGGTAGCTCCTACGAGCAGTACTTC.

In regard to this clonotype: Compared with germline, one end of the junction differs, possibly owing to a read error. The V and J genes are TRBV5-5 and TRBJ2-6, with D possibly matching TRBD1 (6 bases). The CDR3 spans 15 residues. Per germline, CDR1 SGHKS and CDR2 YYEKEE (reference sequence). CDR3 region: CASSLTGSGDNVPTF. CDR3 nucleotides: TGTGCCAGCAGCTTGACTGGGTCCGGGGACAACGTCCCGACTTTC.

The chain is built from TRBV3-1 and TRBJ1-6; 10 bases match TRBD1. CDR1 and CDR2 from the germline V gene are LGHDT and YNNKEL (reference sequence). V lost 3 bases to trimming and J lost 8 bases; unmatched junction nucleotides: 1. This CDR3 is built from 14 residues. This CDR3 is CASSQGQGHSPLHF. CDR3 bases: TGTGCCAGCAGCCAGGGACAGGGGCATTCACCCCTCCACTTT. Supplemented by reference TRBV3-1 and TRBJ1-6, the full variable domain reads DTAVSQTPKYLVTQMGNDKSIKCEQNLGHDTMYWYKQDSKKFLKIMFSYNNKELIINETVPNRFSPKSPDKAHLNLHINSLELGDSAVYFCASSQGQGHSPLHFGNGTRLTVT.

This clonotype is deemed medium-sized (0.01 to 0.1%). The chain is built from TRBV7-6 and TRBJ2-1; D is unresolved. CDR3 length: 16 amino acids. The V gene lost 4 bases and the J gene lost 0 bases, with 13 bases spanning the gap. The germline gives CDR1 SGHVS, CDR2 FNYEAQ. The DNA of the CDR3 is TGTGCCAGCAGCTCCACACTCCCGAGCTCCTACAATGAGCAGTTCTTC. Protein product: CASSSTLPSSYNEQFF.

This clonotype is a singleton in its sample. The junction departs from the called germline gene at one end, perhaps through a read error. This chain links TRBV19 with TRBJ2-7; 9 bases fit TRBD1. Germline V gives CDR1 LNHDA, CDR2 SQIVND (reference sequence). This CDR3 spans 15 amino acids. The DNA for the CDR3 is TGTGCCAGCAGTATCACGGACAGGGGCGGCGACGAGCAGTACTTC. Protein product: CASSITDRGGDEQYF.

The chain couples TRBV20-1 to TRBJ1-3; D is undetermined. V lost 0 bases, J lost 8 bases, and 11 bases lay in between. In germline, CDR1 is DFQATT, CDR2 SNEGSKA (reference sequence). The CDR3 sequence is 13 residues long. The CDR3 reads CSARDPSWDTIYF. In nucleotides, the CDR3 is TGCAGTGCTAGAGATCCCTCGTGGGACACCATATATTTT.

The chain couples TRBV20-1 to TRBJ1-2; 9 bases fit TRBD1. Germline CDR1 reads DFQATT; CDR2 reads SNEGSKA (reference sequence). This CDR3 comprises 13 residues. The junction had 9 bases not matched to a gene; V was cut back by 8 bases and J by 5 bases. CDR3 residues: CSTLGTGLYGYTF. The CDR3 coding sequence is TGCAGTACTCTAGGGACAGGGCTTTATGGCTACACCTTC.

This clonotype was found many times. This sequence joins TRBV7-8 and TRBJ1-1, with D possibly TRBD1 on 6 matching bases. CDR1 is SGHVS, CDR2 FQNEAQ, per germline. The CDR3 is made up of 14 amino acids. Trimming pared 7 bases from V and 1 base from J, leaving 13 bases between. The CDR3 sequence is CASNQGHQNTEAFF. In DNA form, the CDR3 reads TGTGCCAGCAACCAGGGACACCAGAACACTGAAGCTTTCTTT.

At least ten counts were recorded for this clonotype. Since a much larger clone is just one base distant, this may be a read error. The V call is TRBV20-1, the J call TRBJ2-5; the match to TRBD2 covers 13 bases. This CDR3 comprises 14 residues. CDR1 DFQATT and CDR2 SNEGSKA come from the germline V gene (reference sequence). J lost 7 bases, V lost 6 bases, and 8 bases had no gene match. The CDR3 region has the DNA TGCAGTGCAATACTAGCGGGAGGGCCGGCGACCCAGTACTTC. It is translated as CSAILAGGPATQYF.

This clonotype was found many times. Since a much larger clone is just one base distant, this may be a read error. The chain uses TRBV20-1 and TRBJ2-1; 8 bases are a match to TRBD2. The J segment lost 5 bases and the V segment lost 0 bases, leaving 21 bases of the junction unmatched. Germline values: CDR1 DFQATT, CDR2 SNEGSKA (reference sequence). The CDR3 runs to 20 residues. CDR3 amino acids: CSARERPTSARAMSHNEQFF. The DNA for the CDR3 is TGCAGTGCTAGAGAAAGACCGACTAGCGCGAGGGCCATGTCCCACAATGAGCAGTTCTTC.

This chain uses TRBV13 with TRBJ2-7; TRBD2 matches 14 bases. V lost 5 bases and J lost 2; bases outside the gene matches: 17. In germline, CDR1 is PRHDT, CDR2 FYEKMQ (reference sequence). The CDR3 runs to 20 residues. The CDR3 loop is CASSEEGVGTSGRNPYEQYF. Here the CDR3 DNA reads TGTGCCAGCAGCGAAGAGGGGGTTGGGACTAGCGGGAGAAATCCCTACGAGCAGTACTTC.

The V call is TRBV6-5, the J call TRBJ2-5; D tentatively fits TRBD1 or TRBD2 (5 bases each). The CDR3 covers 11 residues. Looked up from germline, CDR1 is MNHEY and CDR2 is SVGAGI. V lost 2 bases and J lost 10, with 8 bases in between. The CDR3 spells CASSYGGFQYF. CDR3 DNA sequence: TGTGCCAGCAGTTACGGGGGATTCCAGTACTTC.

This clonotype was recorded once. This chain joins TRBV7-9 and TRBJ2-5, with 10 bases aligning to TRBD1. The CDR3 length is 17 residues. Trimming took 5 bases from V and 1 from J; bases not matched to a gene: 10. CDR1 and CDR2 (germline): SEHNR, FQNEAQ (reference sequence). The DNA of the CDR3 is TGTGCCAGCAGCCCCTGGGGGGGGACAGGGGTCCAAGAGACCCAGTACTTC. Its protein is CASSPWGGTGVQETQYF.